What follows are 19 T cell receptor beta chains derived from one specimen sequenced in a study of identical twins. MiXCR was run by TCRdb on the 5' RACE reads, yielding one entry per CDR3 protein. The sample holds 700,000 to 950,000 distinct CDR3 sequences; about 12% are singletons and the top ten take around 1.5%. These data were also reused for a study on yellow fever vaccine responses in identical twins.

The sequenced material came from PBMCs. These receptors were collected from a woman between 18 and 30 years old in good health.

This clonotype was recorded at least ten times. The chain couples TRBV18 to TRBJ2-2; D remains ambiguous. Trimming removed 0 bases at V and 1 base at J, with 9 bases between. Germline CDR1 and CDR2: KGHSH and LQKENI. CDR3 length: 16 amino acids. Here the CDR3 DNA reads TGTGCCAGCTCACCACCGGTACTGCAGAACACCGGGGAGCTGTTTTTT. Protein product: CASSPPVLQNTGELFF. Full variable domain (remainder filled in from reference TRBV18 and TRBJ2-2): NAGVMQNPRHLVRRRGQEARLRCSPMKGHSHVYWYRQLPEEGLKFMVYLQKENIIDESGMPKERFSAEFPKEGPSILRIQQVVRGDSAAYFCASSPPVLQNTGELFFGEGSRLTVL.

This clonotype was seen at least ten times. The rearrangement uses TRBV20-1 and TRBJ2-1, with 7 nucleotides matching TRBD1. Germline values: CDR1 DFQATT, CDR2 SNEGSKA (reference sequence). V shed 3 bases, J shed 4 bases, and the junction held 3 bases outside the gene matches. This CDR3 is built from 13 residues. CDR3: CSARDRYYNEQFF. The CDR3, as DNA: TGCAGTGCTAGGGACAGGTATTACAATGAGCAGTTCTTC.

The CDR3 loop is CASSSGLAGGRNYEQYF. The CDR3 bases are TGTGCCAGCAGCTCGGGACTAGCGGGAGGCCGGAACTACGAGCAGTACTTC. This sequence joins TRBV5-5 and TRBJ2-7; 15 bases align to TRBD2. The CDR3 is made up of 17 amino acids. CDR1 SGHKS and CDR2 YYEKEE come from the germline V gene (reference sequence). With 3 bases clipped from V and 3 bases from J, the junction kept 7 bases outside the gene matches.

The J gene is TRBJ2-5, the V gene TRBV5-1; possible D gene TRBD1, 6 bases. The CDR3 runs to 16 residues. V was clipped by 0 bases and J by 2 bases, with 14 bases between them. CDR1 is SGHRS, CDR2 YFSETQ, per germline. The CDR3 DNA reads TGCGCCAGCAGCTTGGGAACAGGGTCGGTACAAGAGACCCAGTACTTC. Translated, it gives CASSLGTGSVQETQYF.

This chain joins TRBV24-1 and TRBJ1-2, with no clear D. This CDR3 has 12 residues. V gave up 3 bases and J gave up 6 bases, with 7 bases separating them. CDR1 and CDR2 (germline): KGHDR, SFDVKD. CDR3 residues: CATSDEGHGYTF. In nucleotides, the CDR3 is TGTGCCACCAGTGATGAGGGCCATGGCTACACCTTC.

This clonotype has a handful of counts. Here the CDR3 DNA reads TGTGCCAGCAGCTTTTCCACAGGGTATGAGCAGTTCTTC. It encodes CASSFSTGYEQFF. This chain joins TRBV11-1 and TRBJ2-1, with D tentatively TRBD1 (6 bases). From germline, CDR1 is SGHAT and CDR2 FQDESV (reference sequence). The CDR3 covers 13 residues. V was clipped by 3 bases and J by 8 bases, with 11 bases between them. The variable domain in full, with the rest retrieved from reference TRBV11-1 and TRBJ2-1, is EAEVAQSPRYKITEKSQAVAFWCDPISGHATLYWYRQILGQGPELLVQFQDESVVDDSQLPKDRFSAERLKGVDSTLKIQPAELGDSAMYLCASSFSTGYEQFFGPGTRLTVL.

This clonotype has just a few counts. This chain uses TRBV28 with TRBJ2-1, with 7 bases lining up with TRBD2. J gave up 0 bases and V 5 bases, and 10 bases lay outside the gene matches. Germline loops: CDR1 MDHEN, CDR2 SYDVKM. The CDR3 contains 17 residues. Here the CDR3 DNA reads TGTGCCAGCAGTCCGACCCTCGGCGGGAGCTCCTACAATGAGCAGTTCTTC. Protein: CASSPTLGGSSYNEQFF.

This chain joins TRBV20-1 and TRBJ1-3; 7 positions match TRBD1. Germline V lookup: CDR1 DFQATT, CDR2 SNEGSKA (reference sequence). This CDR3 comprises 12 residues. V trimming: 6 bases; J trimming: 4 bases; junction bases outside the gene matches: 3. The CDR3 region has the DNA TGCAGTGCAGGGACAGCCGGAAACACCATATATTTT. Its translation is CSAGTAGNTIYF.

This clonotype came up a few times. V and J are TRBV12-3 or TRBV12-4 and TRBJ1-6; 9 bases line up with TRBD1. The V gene end was trimmed by 6 bases and the J gene end by 10 bases; junction bases not matched to a gene: 10. There are 15 residues in the CDR3. The CDR3 reads CASRPRGQGGSPLHF. The CDR3 nucleotides are TGTGCCAGCAGACCCCGGGGACAGGGTGGGTCACCCCTCCACTTT.

This clonotype appeared many times. This chain connects TRBV2 to TRBJ2-1; no definite D call. CDR3 length: 12 residues. The germline gives CDR1 SNHLY, CDR2 FYNNEI. Deletions cut 3 bases from V and 8 bases from J, with 8 bases between. CDR3 DNA: TGTGCCAGCAGTGAGCAGGTTGATGAGCAGTTCTTC. Translated, it gives CASSEQVDEQFF.

This clonotype was observed a few times. This chain links TRBV3-1 with TRBJ1-6, with TRBD1 matching over 9 bases. CDR1 LGHDT and CDR2 YNNKEL come from the germline V gene (reference sequence). The CDR3 loop spans 16 amino acids. J was trimmed by 7 bases and V by 8 bases; bases with no gene match: 12. For the CDR3, the DNA is TGTGCCAGCCATACAGGGGGCAGCTTAACCAATTCACCCCTCCACTTT. It specifies CASHTGGSLTNSPLHF.

Many counts were recorded for this clonotype. The chain has TRBV11-2 and TRBJ2-1, with D possibly being TRBD2 (5 bases). Germline assignment: CDR1 SGHAT and CDR2 FQNNGV. The CDR3 has 14 amino acids. Deletions cut 4 bases from V and 7 bases from J, with 14 bases between. The CDR3 sequence is CASSSATTGNEQFF. The CDR3 coding sequence is TGTGCCAGCAGCTCAGCGACGACGGGAAATGAGCAGTTCTTC.

This clonotype was detected only a few times. The chain carries TRBV5-4 and TRBJ1-1; possible D gene TRBD1, 6 bases. The V end was cut by 4 bases, the J end by 7 bases, with 11 bases between. Germline assignment: CDR1 SGHNT and CDR2 YYREEE (reference sequence). This CDR3 is built from 12 residues. The CDR3: CASSGGPNEAFF. The CDR3 nucleotides read TGTGCCAGCAGCGGGGGGCCTAATGAAGCTTTCTTT. The full variable domain, completed using reference TRBV5-4 and TRBJ1-1, is ETGVTQSPTHLIKTRGQQVTLRCSSQSGHNTVSWYQQALGQGPQFIFQYYREEENGRGNFPPRFSGLQFPNYSSELNVNALELDDSALYLCASSGGPNEAFFGQGTRLTVV.

This clonotype was detected only a few times. V and J are TRBV7-2 and TRBJ2-7; D may correspond to TRBD1 or TRBD2 (5 bases each). This CDR3 contains 13 residues. V shed 5 bases and J shed 5 bases, with 13 bases lying between them. CDR1 is SGHTA, CDR2 FQGNSA, per germline. In DNA, the CDR3 is TGTGCCAGCAGCCCAGTGGGGGTCCACGAGCAGTACTTC. It encodes CASSPVGVHEQYF.

The rearrangement joins TRBV11-2 to TRBJ2-7; D perhaps matches TRBD2 (6 bases). The CDR3 totals 15 residues. V was trimmed by 5 bases and J by 1 base, leaving 15 bases between them. CDR1 and CDR2 from the germline V gene are SGHAT and FQNNGV. The CDR3 is CASSAAGRSSYEQYF. As DNA, the CDR3 is TGTGCCAGCAGCGCAGCTGGGAGGTCATCCTACGAGCAGTACTTC.

The J gene is TRBJ2-3, the V gene TRBV11-3; D is unclear. Trimming stripped 1 base from V and 2 bases from J, with 10 bases between. The CDR3 has 15 residues. The germline V gene has CDR1 SGHNT and CDR2 YENEEA. The DNA of the CDR3 is TGTGCCAGCAGCTTAGCAGGCGGCGACACAGATACGCAGTATTTT. As protein: CASSLAGGDTDTQYF.

The V call is TRBV5-1, the J call TRBJ1-2; 8 positions agree with TRBD1. CDR3 length equals 14 residues. Germline CDR1 is SGHRS and CDR2 is YFSETQ. Trimming removed 4 bases from V and 6 bases from J; junction bases left unmatched: 8. The CDR3 nucleotides are TGCGCCAGCAGCATCGACAGGGGAATGGATGGCTACACCTTC. Its translation: CASSIDRGMDGYTF.

This clonotype was found a few times. The CDR3 nucleotides are TGTGCCAGCACCGGGACAGGGGGCAACACGTACAATGAGCAGTTCTTC. Its translation is CASTGTGGNTYNEQFF. This chain connects TRBV6-1 to TRBJ2-1, with 12 bases identical to TRBD1. Germline CDR1 MNHNS, CDR2 SASEGT. This CDR3 region has 16 residues. The V segment lost 7 bases and the J segment 4 bases; nucleotides outside the gene matches: 8.

There are many counts of this clonotype. The chain joins TRBV7-8 to TRBJ1-5; 7 bases match TRBD1. CDR1 and CDR2 (germline): SGHVS, FQNEAQ. Trimming took 3 bases from V and 0 from J; bases not matched to a gene: 2. CDR3 length: 15 amino acids. The CDR3 bases are TGTGCCAGCAGCTTTACAGGGGATAGCAATCAGCCCCAGCATTTT. This translates into CASSFTGDSNQPQHF. Full variable domain (outside the CDR3, taken from reference TRBV7-8 and TRBJ1-5): GAGVSQSPRYKVAKRGQDVALRCDPISGHVSLFWYQQALGQGPEFLTYFQNEAQLDKSGLPSDRFFAERPEGSVSTLKIQRTQQEDSAVYLCASSFTGDSNQPQHFGDGTRLSIL.